The 8 T cell receptor beta chains presented below share a single source sample, sequenced in a study of T cell responses to AZD1222 COVID-19 vaccine. Using immunoSEQ multiplex PCR, the repertoire was profiled, and TCRdb retains in-frame clones only, with some absent. The table records about 54,000 clones, about 88% of them present only once. The sequenced sample was peripheral blood, obtained on day 0 of AZD1222 vaccination. The receptors derive from an adult in good health.

This sequence joins TRBV3-1 (or the pseudogene TRBV3-2) and TRBJ1-2; no firm D call. Germline CDR1 LGHDT, CDR2 YNNKEL (reference sequence). The length of the CDR3 is 12 residues. V shed 4 bases and J shed 8 bases, with 11 bases lying between them. DNA for the CDR3: TGTGCCAGCAGCCTGCCGGGATACGGCTACACCTTC. Protein sequence: CASSLPGYGYTF.

In this sample, this clone turned up once. The chain uses TRBV4-2 and TRBJ2-1; no reliable D call. The CDR3 loop spans 12 amino acids. The V end lost 4 bases, the J end lost 8 bases, and 9 bases lay between the germline ends. The V gene's germline CDR1 is LGHNA and CDR2 YNFKEQ. CDR3 loop: CASSPERDEQFF. Here the CDR3 DNA reads TGTGCCAGCAGCCCCGAAAGGGATGAGCAGTTCTTC.

The table lists this clone with a few counts. The genes are TRBV27 and TRBJ1-6, with D unresolved. CDR1 is MNHEY and CDR2 is SMNVEV in the germline V gene (reference sequence). There are 17 residues in the CDR3. Trimming pared 0 bases from V and 9 bases from J, leaving 18 bases between. In nucleotides, the CDR3 is TGTGCCAGCAGTTTATCGAGGGCCCGTAGCATGGGTTCACCCCTCCACTTT. Its translation is CASSLSRARSMGSPLHF.

J is TRBJ1-1 and V is TRBV30; D ambiguous. The V end was cut by 4 bases, the J end by 5 bases, with 14 bases between. Per the germline V gene, CDR1 is GTSNPN and CDR2 is SVGIG (reference sequence). This CDR3 has 13 amino acids. CDR3 loop: CAWTAAGWTEAFF. CDR3 DNA sequence: TGTGCCTGGACCGCAGCTGGTTGGACTGAAGCTTTCTTT.

Only one count was recorded for this clone. The rearrangement joins TRBV5-5 to TRBJ1-6; tentatively, D is TRBD1 (5 bases). The ends were cut back, 0 bases at V and 10 bases at J, with 17 bases in the middle. The length of the CDR3 is 16 residues. Per germline, CDR1 SGHKS and CDR2 YYEKEE (reference sequence). This chain's CDR3 is CASSLVVAGSRSPLHF. The CDR3 DNA reads as TGTGCCAGCAGCTTGGTAGTGGCAGGGAGTCGGTCACCCCTCCACTTT.

The chain uses TRBV24-1 and TRBJ1-2, with a weak D call TRBD1 (5 bases). CDR3 size: 13 residues. Trimming left V 6 bases short and J 8 bases short, with 15 bases between. The germline gives CDR1 KGHDR, CDR2 SFDVKD. The DNA of the CDR3 is TGTGCCACCAGTCAGACAGCGTTCGACGGCTACACCTTC. Protein sequence: CATSQTAFDGYTF.

The chain uses TRBV6-2 or TRBV6-3 and TRBJ1-1, with TRBD1 matching over 7 bases. Trimming took 4 bases from V and 4 from J; bases not matched to a gene: 3. The CDR3 has 13 residues. Germline CDR1 MNHEY, CDR2 SVGEGT. The CDR3 DNA follows: TGTGCCAGCAGTTGGACAGGCCCCACTGAAGCTTTCTTT. Encoded protein: CASSWTGPTEAFF.

The V call is TRBV5-1, the J call TRBJ2-3, with D perhaps matching TRBD1 or TRBD2 (7 bases each). The germline gives CDR1 SGHRS, CDR2 YFSETQ. The CDR3 length is 15 residues. V was pared by 3 bases and J by 5 bases, with 16 bases between. CDR3 DNA sequence: TGCGCCAGCAGCTCGCAGACAGGGAGGGGAGATACGCAGTATTTT. Protein product: CASSSQTGRGDTQYF.